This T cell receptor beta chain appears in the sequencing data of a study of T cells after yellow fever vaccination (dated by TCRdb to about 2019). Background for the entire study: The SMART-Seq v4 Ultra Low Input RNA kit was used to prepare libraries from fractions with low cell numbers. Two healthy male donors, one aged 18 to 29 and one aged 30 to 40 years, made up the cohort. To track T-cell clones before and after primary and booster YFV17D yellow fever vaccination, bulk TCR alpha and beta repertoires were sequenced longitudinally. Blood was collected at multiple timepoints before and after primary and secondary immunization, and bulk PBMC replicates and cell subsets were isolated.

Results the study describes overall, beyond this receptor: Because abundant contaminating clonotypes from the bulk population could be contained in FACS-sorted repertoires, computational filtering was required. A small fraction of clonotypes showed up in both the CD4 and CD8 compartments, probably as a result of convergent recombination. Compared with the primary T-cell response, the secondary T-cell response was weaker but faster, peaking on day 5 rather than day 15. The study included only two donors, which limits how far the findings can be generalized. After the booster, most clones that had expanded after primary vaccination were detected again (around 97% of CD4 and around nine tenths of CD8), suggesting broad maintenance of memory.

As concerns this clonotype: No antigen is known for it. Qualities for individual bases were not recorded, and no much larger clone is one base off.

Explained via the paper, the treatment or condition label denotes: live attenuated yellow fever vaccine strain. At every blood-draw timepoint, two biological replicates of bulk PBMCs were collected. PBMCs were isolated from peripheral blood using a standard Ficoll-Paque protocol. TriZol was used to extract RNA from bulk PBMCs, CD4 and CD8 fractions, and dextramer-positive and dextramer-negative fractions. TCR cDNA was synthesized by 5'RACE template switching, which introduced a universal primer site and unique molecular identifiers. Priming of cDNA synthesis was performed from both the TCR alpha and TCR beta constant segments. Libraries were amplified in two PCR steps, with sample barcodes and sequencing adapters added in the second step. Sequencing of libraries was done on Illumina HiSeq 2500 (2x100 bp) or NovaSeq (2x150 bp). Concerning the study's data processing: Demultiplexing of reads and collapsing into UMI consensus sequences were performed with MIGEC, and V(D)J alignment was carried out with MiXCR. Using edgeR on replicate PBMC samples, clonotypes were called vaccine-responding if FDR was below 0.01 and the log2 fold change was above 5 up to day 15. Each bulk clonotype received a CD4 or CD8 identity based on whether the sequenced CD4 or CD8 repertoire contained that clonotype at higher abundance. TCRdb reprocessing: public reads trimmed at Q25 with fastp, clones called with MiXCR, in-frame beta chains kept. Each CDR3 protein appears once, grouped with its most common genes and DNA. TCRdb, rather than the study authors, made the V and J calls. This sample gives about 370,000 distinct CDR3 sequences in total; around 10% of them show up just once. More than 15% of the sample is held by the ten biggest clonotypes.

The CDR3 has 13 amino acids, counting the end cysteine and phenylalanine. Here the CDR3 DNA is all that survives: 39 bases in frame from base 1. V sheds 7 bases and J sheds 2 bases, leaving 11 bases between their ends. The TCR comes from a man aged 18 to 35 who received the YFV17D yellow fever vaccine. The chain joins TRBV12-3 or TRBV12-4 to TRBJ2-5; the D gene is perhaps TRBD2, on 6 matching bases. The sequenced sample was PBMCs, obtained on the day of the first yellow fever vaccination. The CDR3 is CASNLGGQETQYF. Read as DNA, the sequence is TGTGCCAGCAACCTGGGGGGACAAGAGACCCAGTACTTC.